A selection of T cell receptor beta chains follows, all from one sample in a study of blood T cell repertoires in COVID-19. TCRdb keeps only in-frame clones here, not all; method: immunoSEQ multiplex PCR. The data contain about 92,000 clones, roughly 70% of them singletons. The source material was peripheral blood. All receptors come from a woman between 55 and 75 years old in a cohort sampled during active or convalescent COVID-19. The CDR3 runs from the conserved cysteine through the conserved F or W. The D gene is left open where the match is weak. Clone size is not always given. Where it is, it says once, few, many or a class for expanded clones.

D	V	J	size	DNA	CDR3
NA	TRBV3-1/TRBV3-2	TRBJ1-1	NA	TGTGCCAGCAGCCAATACAGGGCGACTGAAGCTTTCTTT	CASSQYRATEAFF
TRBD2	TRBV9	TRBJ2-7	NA	TGTGCCAGCAGCGTAGCCCCGACTAGCGGATCAGTAATAACCTACGAGCAGTACTTC	CASSVAPTSGSVITYEQYF
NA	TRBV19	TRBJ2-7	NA	TGTGCCAGTAGTATAGTGTACCCCGGCTACGAGCAGTACTTC	CASSIVYPGYEQYF
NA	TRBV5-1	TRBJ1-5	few	TGCGCCAGCAGCTTAGACGGAGGCAATCAGCCCCAGCATTTT	CASSLDGGNQPQHF
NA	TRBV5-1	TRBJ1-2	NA	TGCGCCAGCAGCCCGCGGGCCGGCCCTTATGGCTACACCTTC	CASSPRAGPYGYTF
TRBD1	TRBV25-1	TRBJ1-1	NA	TGTGCCAGCAGTGCTACAGGGGTTACTGAAGCTTTCTTT	CASSATGVTEAFF
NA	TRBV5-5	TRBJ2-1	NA	TGTGCCAGCAGCTTGGGGTATTACAACTCCTACAATGAGCAGTTCTTC	CASSLGYYNSYNEQFF
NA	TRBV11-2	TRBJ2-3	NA	TGTGCCAGCAGCTTAGATCAGAAAACCCCGCAGTATTTT	CASSLDQKTPQYF
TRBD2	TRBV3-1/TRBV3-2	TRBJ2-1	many	TGTGCCAGCAGCCAAGATCACAGGGGCAGCGGGGGGACCGTTTACAATGAGCAGTTCTTC	CASSQDHRGSGGTVYNEQFF
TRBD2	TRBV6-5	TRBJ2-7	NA	TGTGCCAGCAGAACGGGACTAGATTTCTACGAGCAGTACTTC	CASRTGLDFYEQYF
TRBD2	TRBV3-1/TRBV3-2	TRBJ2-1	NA	TGTGCCAGCAGCGGGGCTAGCGGGGGGAGTGAGCAGTTCTTC	CASSGASGGSEQFF
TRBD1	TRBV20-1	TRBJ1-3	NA	TGCAGTGCTAGTGGACAGGTCTCTGGAAACACCATATATTTT	CSASGQVSGNTIYF
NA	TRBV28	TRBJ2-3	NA	TGTGCCAGCAGTTTATATCAGGCAATGGATACGCAGTATTTT	CASSLYQAMDTQYF
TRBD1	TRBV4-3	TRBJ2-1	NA	TGCGCCAGCAGCCAAGAAACCGGGACAGGGGGCCCGGGTGGCTACAATGAGCAGTTCTTC	CASSQETGTGGPGGYNEQFF